Listed below are T cell receptor beta chains from one sample, sequenced in a study of blood T cells in healthy people across ages. Each CDR3 protein gets one entry after TCRdb re-called the 5' RACE reads with MiXCR. The profile shows more than 650,000 distinct CDR3 sequences, approximately 55% of them singletons. Material for sequencing was blood. These receptors were collected from a man older than 75 in good health. Both conserved end residues are part of each CDR3. A D gene is named only where the DNA matches it firmly. Size is omitted from some rows. Given values are once, few, many or a class for expanded clones.

TRBV20-1	TRBJ1-6	.	few	CSARDLRAGVLKSPLHF	TGCAGTGCTAGAGATCTGAGGGCAGGGGTTTTAAAATCACCCCTCCACTTT
TRBV4-1	TRBJ2-4	TRBD1	.	CASSQPARDRANIQYF	TGCGCCAGCAGCCAACCCGCCCGGGACAGGGCGAACATTCAGTACTTC
TRBV3-1	TRBJ2-7	.	few	CASSQGTGDNYEQYF	TGTGCCAGCAGCCAGGGGACGGGGGACAACTACGAGCAGTACTTC
TRBV6-6	TRBJ1-2	.	few	CASSSSGPDGYTF	TGTGCCAGCAGTTCCTCCGGCCCCGATGGCTACACCTTC
TRBV7-2	TRBJ2-1	TRBD2	.	CASSNAGGSYNEQFF	TGTGCCAGCAGCAACGCGGGGGGCTCCTACAATGAGCAGTTCTTC
TRBV27	TRBJ2-1	TRBD1	.	CASSLTGGYNEQFF	TGTGCCAGCAGTTTGACAGGGGGATACAATGAGCAGTTCTTC
TRBV24-1	TRBJ2-1	TRBD1	.	CATSDPGTGFNEQFF	TGTGCCACCAGTGACCCCGGGACAGGGTTCAATGAGCAGTTCTTC
TRBV27	TRBJ2-5	.	.	CASSLSGSRWETQYF	TGTGCCAGCAGTTTGTCCGGGAGCCGATGGGAGACCCAGTACTTC
TRBV9	TRBJ1-2	.	once	CASRSDKGGYGYTF	TGTGCCAGCAGATCAGACAAAGGGGGCTATGGCTACACCTTC
TRBV5-1	TRBJ2-3	.	.	CASSWVRAPDTQYF	TGCGCCAGCAGCTGGGTCAGGGCCCCAGATACGCAGTATTTT
TRBV5-1	TRBJ2-3	.	.	CASSLSGQRSRYAYF	TGCGCCAGCAGCTTGTCTGGACAGCGATCCCGATACGCGTATTTT
TRBV6-2/TRBV6-3	TRBJ2-7	TRBD2	.	CASSYSAQGLAGLYEQYF	TGTGCCAGCAGTTACTCGGCTCAGGGACTAGCGGGGCTCTACGAGCAGTACTTC
TRBV5-1	TRBJ2-5	.	.	CASSLSVGASEQETQYF	TGCGCCAGCAGCCTTTCCGTTGGGGCTAGCGAACAAGAGACCCAGTACTTC
TRBV12-3/TRBV12-4	TRBJ2-1	.	.	CASSFGLAPNEQFF	TGTGCCAGCAGTTTTGGCCTAGCACCCAATGAGCAGTTCTTC
TRBV2	TRBJ2-1	.	few	CASSPTSSIRFF	TGTGCCAGCAGCCCTACTAGCTCAATACGGTTCTTC
TRBV12-3/TRBV12-4	TRBJ1-6	.	.	CASAGGLGSPLHF	TGTGCCAGCGCTGGGGGGCTTGGGTCACCCCTCCACTTT
TRBV7-2	TRBJ2-3	.	many	CASSFKGLSTDTQYF	TGTGCCAGCAGCTTTAAGGGACTTAGCACAGATACGCAGTATTTT
TRBV6-1	TRBJ2-2	.	.	CASSALAKNTGELFF	TGTGCCAGCAGTGCCCTAGCGAAGAACACCGGGGAGCTGTTTTTT
TRBV6-1	TRBJ1-2	.	few	CASSRQDGGYGYTF	TGTGCCAGCAGTAGACAGGACGGAGGCTATGGCTACACCTTC
TRBV9	TRBJ2-7	.	few	CASSVGSGQRYEQYF	TGTGCCAGCAGCGTAGGTTCCGGACAGCGCTACGAGCAGTACTTC
TRBV6-2/TRBV6-3	TRBJ2-5	.	.	CASSYLGGVRETQYF	TGTGCCAGCAGTTACTTGGGGGGCGTTCGGGAGACCCAGTACTTC
TRBV12-5	TRBJ1-2	.	.	CASAASGTPDGYTF	TGTGCTAGTGCCGCGTCCGGGACACCTGATGGCTACACCTTC
TRBV5-1	TRBJ2-1	TRBD2	.	CASSFRTSGRAASYNEQFF	TGCGCCAGCAGCTTCCGGACTAGCGGGAGGGCCGCGTCCTACAATGAGCAGTTCTTC
TRBV18	TRBJ2-1	.	.	CASSPKGEQFF	TGTGCCAGCTCACCAAAGGGGGAGCAGTTCTTC
TRBV18	TRBJ2-5	TRBD2	few	CASSPLAGGFGETQYF	TGTGCCAGCTCACCCCTAGCGGGAGGTTTTGGAGAGACCCAGTACTTC
TRBV29-1	TRBJ1-1	TRBD1	few	CSATGTGNTEAFF	TGCAGCGCAACCGGGACAGGTAACACTGAAGCTTTCTTT
TRBV9	TRBJ2-7	TRBD2	.	CASSVGRGGTYEQYF	TGTGCCAGCAGCGTAGGGCGGGGGGGGACCTACGAGCAGTACTTC
TRBV20-1	TRBJ2-1	.	few	CSAQPGRREGNNEQFF	TGCAGTGCCCAGCCTGGACGGAGAGAGGGGAACAATGAGCAGTTCTTC
TRBV5-1	TRBJ2-3	TRBD1	.	CASKGQGGDRQHRYAYF	TGCGCCAGCAAAGGACAGGGAGGCGACCGGCAGCACAGATACGCGTATTTT
TRBV6-1	TRBJ1-5	.	.	CASSEVSPEGQPQHF	TGTGCCAGCAGTGAAGTCAGCCCCGAGGGACAGCCCCAGCATTTT
TRBV10-3	TRBJ1-2	.	few	CAITGQRGSGYTF	TGTGCCATCACCGGACAGAGAGGGAGTGGCTACACCTTC
TRBV29-1	TRBJ1-4	TRBD1	.	CSVPGGAANEKLFF	TGCAGCGTTCCAGGGGGTGCAGCTAATGAAAAACTGTTTTTT
TRBV11-1	TRBJ2-7	.	few	CASSSSSEQYF	TGTGCCAGCAGCTCTTCCTCCGAGCAGTACTTC
TRBV7-9	TRBJ1-6	.	few	CASSPQGRGNSPLHF	TGTGCCAGCAGCCCCCAGGGACGGGGAAACTCACCCCTCCACTTT
TRBV3-1	TRBJ2-1	.	.	CASSPYNYNEQFF	TGTGCCAGCAGCCCCTACAATTACAATGAGCAGTTCTTC
TRBV11-2	TRBJ1-2	.	few	CASSLVRTSGGYTF	TGTGCCAGCAGCTTAGTTCGGACATCGGGAGGCTACACCTTC
TRBV20-1	TRBJ2-6	.	few	CSARDHGGIGGANVLTF	TGCAGTGCTAGAGATCACGGCGGGATAGGGGGGGCCAACGTCCTGACTTTC
TRBV3-1	TRBJ2-5	.	.	CASSQEGTAQETQYF	TGTGCCAGCAGCCAAGAGGGCACAGCCCAAGAGACCCAGTACTTC
TRBV10-3	TRBJ2-3	.	.	CAIKGFTDTQYF	TGTGCCATCAAAGGGTTCACAGATACGCAGTATTTT
TRBV7-3	TRBJ2-7	.	many	CASSLFPGYEQYF	TGTGCCAGCAGCTTATTTCCCGGATACGAGCAGTACTTC
TRBV2	TRBJ2-1	.	.	CASTAISGGLNEQFF	TGTGCCAGCACCGCGATATCGGGGGGCCTCAATGAGCAGTTCTTC
TRBV6-2/TRBV6-3	TRBJ2-7	.	.	CASSDREQYF	TGTGCCAGCAGTGACAGGGAGCAGTACTTC
TRBV7-2	TRBJ2-4	.	.	CASSPELPGNIQYF	TGTGCCAGCAGCCCGGAACTACCTGGAAACATTCAGTACTTC
TRBV24-1	TRBJ1-5	TRBD1	once	CATRGTGENQPQHF	TGTGCCACCAGGGGGACAGGGGAAAATCAGCCCCAGCATTTT
TRBV2	TRBJ2-1	.	.	CASSGRDPLYNEQFF	TGTGCCAGCAGTGGACGGGACCCACTTTACAATGAGCAGTTCTTC
TRBV18	TRBJ2-4	TRBD1	.	CASSPPGGTGVGEQYF	TGTGCCAGCTCACCACCCGGCGGGACAGGGGTAGGGGAGCAGTACTTC
TRBV24-1	TRBJ1-5	TRBD1	.	CATSEAGQGVRPQHF	TGTGCCACCAGTGAAGCTGGACAGGGGGTAAGGCCCCAGCATTTT
TRBV7-8	TRBJ2-7	TRBD1	.	CVSSATGGHEQYF	TGTGTCAGCAGCGCGACAGGGGGGCACGAGCAGTACTTC
TRBV18	TRBJ1-1	.	.	CASSPRVEAFF	TGTGCCAGCTCACCACGGGTCGAAGCTTTCTTT
TRBV20-1	TRBJ2-5	TRBD1	.	CSAGTGLQKTQYF	TGCAGTGCCGGGACAGGTCTACAAAAGACCCAGTACTTC
TRBV4-2	TRBJ1-2	TRBD1	.	CASSQETGNYGYTF	TGTGCCAGCAGCCAAGAGACAGGGAACTATGGCTACACCTTC
TRBV12-3/TRBV12-4	TRBJ2-7	.	few	CASRGTTYEQYF	TGTGCCAGCAGAGGGACAACCTACGAGCAGTACTTC
TRBV12-3/TRBV12-4	TRBJ1-2	TRBD1	.	CASSVRGRGYGYTF	TGTGCCAGCAGCGTCAGGGGGCGAGGATATGGCTACACCTTC